One TCR beta chain is described in this entry. This clonotype has more than one count but fewer than ten. Its antigen target is currently unknown. The sample holds no much larger clone one base away, and base qualities are not on file. Ficoll-Paque density gradient centrifugation was used to isolate PBMCs. Sequencer: Illumina NovaSeq 6000. TCRalpha and TCRbeta cDNA libraries were constructed by 5'RACE with constant-segment primers, with sample barcodes and unique molecular identifiers being introduced. RNA was extracted from every sample with Trizol reagent. The libraries were amplified in two PCR steps, and the second step added a second sample barcode and Illumina TruSeq adapters. Libraries were sequenced on an Illumina NovaSeq with 2 x 150 bp paired-end reads. The study's own analysis went as follows. Demultiplexing of reads and collapsing into UMI-guided consensus sequences were performed with migec v1.2.7. Using mixcr v2.1.11, UMI consensuses were aligned to TRA and TRB V and J templates and then assembled into clonotypes. A clonotype was counted as expanded or contracted only when both edgeR and NoisET called the clonotype significant, with the noise models trained on biological replicates. edgeR calls used a false discovery rate-adjusted p below 0.01 and a log2 fold-change threshold of 1. PCA with hierarchical clustering of max-normalized trajectories of the 1000 most abundant clonotypes was used as exploratory dynamics analysis. Separately sequenced CD4+ and CD8+ repertoires were used to assign the CD4 or CD8 phenotype of responding clones. The public reads were quality trimmed at Q25 with fastp and then assembled into clones with MiXCR by TCRdb, keeping productive beta chains. Records with the same CDR3 protein are collapsed into one entry carrying the most frequent genes and DNA. TCRdb assigned the V and J calls; the authors' analysis was not used. The sample table shows around 320,000 distinct CDR3 sequences, and around 27% are seen once. The biggest ten clones account for approximately 13% of the sample.

This sample stems from a study of T-cell memory formation after mild COVID-19 (dated by TCRdb to the early 2020s). About the study as a whole: Most TCR sequence clusters were specific to one of the two donors. The cohort was made up of two young adult volunteers, one female and one male, who were previously healthy. In a couple of donors, T-cell clones that expanded and contracted after mild COVID-19 were followed by sequencing TCRalpha and TCRbeta repertoires longitudinally. Broader findings and caveats from the paper: SARS-CoV-2 specificity was not confirmed for the second-wave clones peaking on day 37. Contracting CD4+ clones turned up mainly in the CM and EM memory subsets, whereas EMRA was where CD8+ clones were enriched. Some responding clones were found in pre-infection memory, which suggests that pre-existing cross-reactive memory T cells took part in the SARS-CoV-2 response. Only a couple of mild cases were covered by the study, and larger cohorts that include severe cases with pre-infection samples were considered necessary. Clones contracting from day 15 to 85 had balanced CD4/CD8 phenotypes, while a second wave expanding from day 15 to 37 was biased towards CD4+.

CDR1 and CDR2 were assigned from the germline V gene (reference sequence) as SEHNR and FQNEAQ. The CDR3 runs 16 residues from the cysteine to the phenylalanine. Of the read, only the CDR3 DNA is kept; its 48 bases are in frame from base 1. Relative to germline, V is 0 bases shorter and J is 12 bases shorter, with 21 bases between their ends. The chain couples TRBV7-9 to TRBJ2-1; D gene: possibly TRBD1, on 6 matching bases. The sample comprised PBMCs or a T cell subset sorted from them (not recorded which). The source is an adult woman who had mild COVID-19 (a few samples of this study predate the infection). The sample titles of this study are shuffled in the database, so cell type and time point are left out; the donor was told from shared clones. The CDR3 amino acid sequence is: CASSLAGDLQKGGQFF. The DNA reads as follows: TGTGCCAGCAGCTTAGCGGGGGACCTCCAGAAAGGGGGGCAGTTCTTC.